This T cell receptor (beta chain) was sequenced in a study of CD8+CD57+ T cells in acquired aplastic anemia. Study background: Sorted CD4+ and CD8+ cells gave a mean 3.2 ug DNA, range about 0.17 to 27.4 ug.

Germline V gene lookup returns CDR1 SNHLY and CDR2 FYNNEI. The CDR3 is 15 amino acids. General study results and limits: Common to patients and controls were roughly 30 CD8+ CDR3 sequences.

This clonotype was seen a few times. Antigen: not known. It may be a read error: a sequence one base away is much more abundant. Profiles of TCR beta VDJ and CDR3 were generated from a genomic DNA template. TCRdb used MiXCR to reprocess the reads, holding one entry per CDR3 protein. The top ten hold 6.5% to 10% of the sample, which has hundreds of thousands of distinct CDR3 sequences, 47% seen once. Patients chosen for sequencing had CD8+CD57+ cells that had expanded, as shown by flow cytometry. The V and J genes are TRBV2 and TRBJ1-5, with 7 bases identical to TRBD1. The TCR sequence derives from a human donor with aplastic anemia. Sequences were obtained from sorted CD4+, CD8+, or CD8+CD57+ T cells (not recorded which) from PBMCs. CDR3 in amino acids: CASRWDRNINQPRHF. CDR3 in DNA: TGTGCCAGCAGATGGGACAGAAACATCAATCAGCCCCGGCATTTT.